These 2 T cell receptor beta chains were sequenced from one sample in a study of blood T cell repertoires in COVID-19. Profiled with immunoSEQ multiplex PCR; TCRdb holds only in-frame clones, not every one. The repertoire holds 250,000 or so clones, with more than 80% as singletons. Sequencing was carried out using peripheral blood. The receptor set was obtained from a woman aged 25 to 39 with active or convalescent COVID-19.

This chain joins TRBV5-1 and TRBJ1-2; no reliable D call. The CDR3 contains 15 residues. Trimming stripped 0 bases from V and 4 bases from J, with 13 bases between. The germline V gene encodes CDR1 SGHRS and CDR2 YFSETQ. The CDR3 sequence is CASSLALGGVYGYTF. The CDR3 DNA follows: TGCGCCAGCAGCTTGGCCCTCGGAGGAGTCTATGGCTACACCTTC. The whole variable domain, filled in from reference TRBV5-1 and TRBJ1-2, reads KAGVTQTPRYLIKTRGQQVTLSCSPISGHRSVSWYQQTPGQGLQFLFEYFSETQRNKGNFPGRFSGRQFSNSRSEMNVSTLELGDSALYLCASSLALGGVYGYTFGSGTRLTVV.

Notes on this clone: The same CDR3 also results from other DNA sequences found in this sample. The chain joins TRBV9 to TRBJ2-3, with TRBD2 identical over 9 bases. Germline V lookup: CDR1 SGDLS, CDR2 YYNGEE. With 0 bases clipped from V and 3 bases from J, the junction kept 5 bases outside the gene matches. The CDR3 length is 16 residues. The CDR3 loop reads CASSVEGSGGTDTQYF. DNA for the CDR3: TGTGCCAGCAGCGTAGAGGGTAGCGGGGGTACAGATACGCAGTATTTT.